This T cell receptor beta chain was profiled in a study of cytomegalovirus exposure and HLA in healthy donors. The primer mix had 60 Vbeta and 13 Jbeta primers. Study processing details: Later reanalysis found roughly 80 million unique TCR beta chains, some 10 million of them shared. Measured with immunoSEQ multiplex PCR; TCRdb has only the in-frame clones, and not every one. The V and J calls and the clone size are those of that table, but D and trimming were determined from the DNA. The table includes some 180,000 clones, roughly 9.5% detected once. Trimming removed 2 bases from V and 0 bases from J; junction bases left unmatched: 6. This CDR3 is 18 amino acids long. CDR1 and CDR2 from the germline V gene are SGHNT and YYREEE (reference sequence). On this clone itself: Its antigen is not identified.

Study findings and constraints: There was a cluster of highly shared sequence variants that was likely a sequencing artifact.

Sequencing was carried out using PBMCs. This receptor was obtained from a young woman in good health and CMV-seropositive. The gene calls are TRBV5-4 and TRBJ2-6, with 9 bases that match TRBD1. CDR3 amino acids: CASSFGQGRDSGANVLTF. The CDR3 coding sequence is TGTGCCAGCAGCTTCGGACAGGGGCGCGACTCTGGGGCCAACGTCCTGACTTTC.